The 32 T cell receptor beta chains below were found in one sample sequenced in a study of T-cell reconstitution after alpha-beta-depleted transplantation in children. Unique molecular identifiers were incorporated into the prepared TCRbeta library. One entry per CDR3 protein results from TCRdb running MiXCR on the PCR reads. Of about 830,000 distinct CDR3 sequences in the sample, roughly 15% are singletons; the top ten hold around 5.3%. The starting material was PBMCs, mostly from graft donor cells, obtained 360 days after TCRalphabeta/CD19-depleted stem cell transplant. The receptors here all came from a male patient aged 10 to 17 who had a stem cell transplant for acute lymphoblastic leukemia, so the T cells may come from the graft donor.

This sequence joins TRBV11-2 and TRBJ2-1, with 9 bases matching TRBD2. The germline V gene has CDR1 SGHAT and CDR2 FQNNGV. The V segment lost 4 bases and the J segment 7 bases; nucleotides outside the gene matches: 8. The CDR3 contains 15 residues. In nucleotides, the CDR3 is TGTGCCAGCAGCTCGGTAGCGGGAGCAAGGAATGAGCAGTTCTTC. Protein: CASSSVAGARNEQFF.

This clonotype was detected only a few times. V and J are TRBV20-1 and TRBJ2-7; 9 bases line up with TRBD1. CDR3 length equals 14 residues. Trimming removed 0 bases from V and 4 bases from J; junction bases left unmatched: 4. CDR1 DFQATT and CDR2 SNEGSKA come from the germline V gene (reference sequence). DNA of the CDR3: TGCAGTGCTAGAGAGACAGGGGGAGGATACGAGCAGTACTTC. The encoded protein is CSARETGGGYEQYF.

The chain is built from TRBV6-2 or TRBV6-3 and TRBJ2-2; 12 nucleotides match TRBD2. V gave up 3 bases and J gave up 7 bases; unmatched junction bases: 6. This CDR3 has 16 amino acids. The germline V gene has CDR1 MNHEY and CDR2 SVGEGT. CDR3 DNA: TGTGCCAGCAGTTATCCGACTAGCGGGAGTAACGGGGAGCTGTTTTTT. Amino acids: CASSYPTSGSNGELFF.

This clonotype showed up just a few times. The J gene is TRBJ2-7, the V gene TRBV27; possibly TRBD1 or TRBD2 for D (5 bases each). The CDR3 has 12 residues. The V and J ends lost 5 bases and 6 bases respectively, with 11 bases between them. Germline CDR1 and CDR2: MNHEY and SMNVEV (reference sequence). CDR3 DNA: TGTGCCAGCAGTCCAGGGAGTCGCGAGCAGTACTTC. It translates to CASSPGSREQYF.

The chain has TRBV20-1 and TRBJ2-7; 9 nucleotides line up with TRBD2. CDR1 is DFQATT, CDR2 SNEGSKA, per germline (reference sequence). The CDR3 consists of 14 residues. V was clipped by 6 bases and J by 3 bases; unmatched bases: 9. The CDR3, as DNA: TGCAGTGCCAATCCCCCTAGCGGGATCTACGAGCAGTACTTC. This encodes CSANPPSGIYEQYF.

This clonotype occurred a few times. The V gene is TRBV9, the J gene TRBJ2-7, with no clear D. The CDR3 has 15 residues. Germline assignment: CDR1 SGDLS and CDR2 YYNGEE. Trimming left V 4 bases short and J 2 bases short, with 16 bases between. This chain's CDR3 is CASSLRSDITYEQYF. The CDR3 DNA sequence: TGTGCCAGCAGCCTCCGAAGTGACATCACCTACGAGCAGTACTTC. The full variable domain, rest sourced from reference TRBV9 and TRBJ2-7, is DSGVTQTPKHLITATGQRVTLRCSPRSGDLSVYWYQQSLDQGLQFLIQYYNGEERAKGNILERFSAQQFPDLHSELNLSSLELGDSALYFCASSLRSDITYEQYFGPGTRLTVT.

This clonotype was seen only a few times. The chain is built from TRBV18 and TRBJ2-1, with 10 bases matching TRBD2. Germline V gene lookup returns CDR1 KGHSH and CDR2 LQKENI. This CDR3 is built from 17 residues. The J segment lost 3 bases and the V segment lost 0 bases, leaving 5 bases of the junction unmatched. The CDR3 loop is CASSPPDTSGIYNEQFF. CDR3 nucleotides: TGTGCCAGCTCACCACCCGACACTAGCGGGATCTACAATGAGCAGTTCTTC.

Only a few counts were recorded for this clonotype. This chain links TRBV29-1 with TRBJ2-3; a weak D match, TRBD2 (5 bases). This CDR3 is 14 amino acids long. The V and J ends lost 8 bases and 1 base respectively, with 16 bases between them. CDR1 and CDR2 (germline): SQVTM, ANQGSEA. CDR3 region: CSSLPGGRTDTQYF. The CDR3 DNA reads as TGCAGCTCCCTGCCCGGCGGGCGCACAGATACGCAGTATTTT.

The chain combines TRBV27 with TRBJ2-7; 8 bases are shared with TRBD1. Germline values: CDR1 MNHEY, CDR2 SMNVEV (reference sequence). The CDR3 spans 14 residues. V lost 5 bases to trimming and J lost 2 bases; unmatched junction nucleotides: 5. The CDR3 loop is CASSLRGHAYEQYF. The CDR3 nucleotides read TGTGCCAGCAGTCTCAGGGGGCATGCCTACGAGCAGTACTTC.

The chain recombines TRBV7-9 with TRBJ2-5; D not resolved. Per germline, CDR1 SEHNR and CDR2 FQNEAQ (reference sequence). The CDR3 has 14 residues. Trimming removed 8 bases from V and 3 bases from J, with 16 bases in between. For the CDR3, the DNA is TGTGCCAGCGCACTCGAATGGGGTGAAGAGACCCAGTACTTC. Protein product: CASALEWGEETQYF.

This clonotype was seen ten or more times. The rearrangement links TRBV10-3 to TRBJ2-5; 10 nucleotides match TRBD2. Germline loops: CDR1 ENHRY, CDR2 SYGVKD. The CDR3 contains 17 residues. The J segment lost 1 base and the V segment lost 0 bases, leaving 5 bases of the junction unmatched. The CDR3 region is CAISESGGTSAQETQYF. The CDR3 nucleotides read TGTGCCATCAGTGAGTCAGGAGGGACTAGCGCCCAAGAGACCCAGTACTTC.

This clonotype was seen more than once but under ten times. The genes are TRBV5-1 and TRBJ1-2; the D gene is possibly TRBD1 (6 bases). CDR3 length: 15 residues. V was cut by 0 bases and J by 4 bases, with 13 bases left in between. Germline values: CDR1 SGHRS, CDR2 YFSETQ. The CDR3 sequence: CASSLEGVRLYGYTF. CDR3 DNA sequence: TGCGCCAGCAGCTTGGAGGGGGTTCGGCTCTATGGCTACACCTTC.

The V call is TRBV14, the J call TRBJ2-1, with D possibly TRBD1 on 5 matching bases. Deletions cut 0 bases from V and 12 bases from J, with 12 bases between. This CDR3 is built from 13 residues. Germline-derived CDR1 and CDR2 are SGHDN and FVKESK. As DNA, the CDR3 is TGTGCCAGCAGCCAAGAGCTGAGACAGCGGCAGTTCTTC. As protein: CASSQELRQRQFF.

The chain is built from TRBV11-2 and TRBJ2-3; D is uncertain. Germline V gives CDR1 SGHAT, CDR2 FQNNGV. The CDR3 covers 14 residues. With 3 bases removed from V and 5 bases from J, the gap between germline ends came to 12 bases. The CDR3 here is CASSFPGPGDTQYF. As DNA, the CDR3 is TGTGCCAGCAGCTTTCCAGGCCCAGGAGATACGCAGTATTTT.

V usage is TRBV12-3 or TRBV12-4 and J usage is TRBJ2-2; D gene uncertain. The CDR3 consists of 15 residues. V was pared by 2 bases and J by 5 bases, with 12 bases between. CDR3 protein: CASSLIVSRTGELFF. The DNA of the CDR3 is TGTGCCAGCAGTTTAATCGTTTCGCGTACCGGGGAGCTGTTTTTT.

This clonotype was found a few times. V and J are TRBV7-6 and TRBJ2-5; D gene unclear. V lost 10 bases to trimming and J lost 7 bases, with 25 bases between them. Germline V gene sequence: CDR1 SGHVS, CDR2 FNYEAQ. This CDR3 region has 15 residues. The CDR3 sequence is CAITAYTVSRGTQYF. CDR3 coding DNA: TGTGCCATCACCGCATATACAGTGTCCCGAGGGACCCAGTACTTC.

The rearrangement joins TRBV20-1 to TRBJ2-1, with TRBD2 matching over 13 bases. The length of the CDR3 is 18 residues. The V segment lost 1 base and the J segment 2 bases; nucleotides outside the gene matches: 8. From germline, CDR1 is DFQATT and CDR2 SNEGSKA (reference sequence). The CDR3, as DNA: TGCAGTGCTAGAGGGGGGACTAGCGGGAAAGGAGCCTACAATGAGCAGTTCTTC. Its protein is CSARGGTSGKGAYNEQFF.

In this sample, this clonotype turned up a few times. The chain carries TRBV20-1 and TRBJ1-2, with D hard to call. Trimming shortened V by 6 bases and J by 4 bases, and 15 bases separated the two germline ends. The CDR3 is 13 residues long. Germline assignment: CDR1 DFQATT and CDR2 SNEGSKA (reference sequence). For the CDR3, the DNA is TGCAGTGCCCGGACGCGCGCCGTCTATGGCTACACCTTC. Its protein is CSARTRAVYGYTF.

V is TRBV4-1 and J is TRBJ2-7; perhaps TRBD1 as D (6 bases). In germline, CDR1 is MGHRA, CDR2 YSYEKL. Trimming removed 3 bases at V and 3 bases at J, with 12 bases between. This CDR3 is built from 14 residues. CDR3 sequence (DNA): TGCGCCAGCAGCCACCAGGGGCTAGTCTACGAGCAGTACTTC. Its translation: CASSHQGLVYEQYF.

J is TRBJ2-7 and V is TRBV7-9; D not resolved. The length of the CDR3 is 14 residues. Germline assignment: CDR1 SEHNR and CDR2 FQNEAQ (reference sequence). Trimming took 2 bases from V and 2 from J, leaving 10 bases between them. Written as DNA, the CDR3 is TGTGCCAGCAGCTTACGAGACCCACCCTACGAGCAGTACTTC. It is translated as CASSLRDPPYEQYF.

The chain is built from TRBV6-1 and TRBJ2-3; 7 nucleotides align to TRBD1. The V gene end was trimmed by 6 bases and the J gene end by 5 bases; junction bases not matched to a gene: 11. The CDR3 is 15 residues long. The germline V gene has CDR1 MNHNS and CDR2 SASEGT. CDR3 sequence (DNA): TGTGCCAGCAGCAGACAGGGTCCCCGGGGAGATACGCAGTATTTT. Translating gives CASSRQGPRGDTQYF.

The table lists this clonotype with a few counts. CDR3 sequence (DNA): TGCAGTGCTAGACGAGCGAACGAGCAGTACTTC. Amino acids: CSARRANEQYF. This chain uses TRBV20-1 with TRBJ2-7; no clear D. CDR3 length equals 11 residues. Germline assignment: CDR1 DFQATT and CDR2 SNEGSKA (reference sequence). V was clipped by 2 bases and J by 5 bases, with 7 bases between them.

This clonotype was observed a few times. The chain is built from TRBV5-1 and TRBJ2-1; a possible D gene is TRBD2 (5 bases). The CDR3 contains 15 residues. Trimming cost V 5 bases and J 2 bases, with 14 bases left between them. Germline loops: CDR1 SGHRS, CDR2 YFSETQ. The CDR3 is CASRFLASTYNEQFF. The CDR3 nucleotides are TGCGCCAGCAGGTTCCTAGCTTCAACCTACAATGAGCAGTTCTTC.

This clonotype turned up a few times. The gene calls are TRBV21-1 and TRBJ1-2; the table calls TRBD1, which could not be checked here. TRBV21-1 is listed as a pseudogene. CDR3 length: 14 residues. CDR3 bases: TGTGCCAGCACCCGTCACAGGGTCGGGCGGGGCTACACCTTC. It encodes CASTRHRVGRGYTF.

This rearrangement joins TRBV4-1 to TRBJ2-1, with D perhaps matching TRBD2 (5 bases). V shed 3 bases and J shed 0 bases, with 18 bases lying between them. This CDR3 has 18 residues. The germline CDR1 and CDR2 sequences are MGHRA and YSYEKL. The CDR3 bases are TGCGCCAGCAGCCAGAGACCACTGAGGGTTAGCTCCTACAATGAGCAGTTCTTC. It yields the protein CASSQRPLRVSSYNEQFF.

The chain joins TRBV10-1 to TRBJ2-7, with 13 bases identical to TRBD2. The length of the CDR3 is 15 residues. Germline values: CDR1 WNHNN, CDR2 SYGVQD (reference sequence). V was clipped by 6 bases and J by 4 bases; unmatched bases: 6. The CDR3 region is CASRRGTSGIYEQYF. Here the CDR3 DNA reads TGCGCCAGCAGGAGGGGGACTAGCGGGATTTACGAGCAGTACTTC.

The chain uses TRBV7-9 and TRBJ2-7, with D maybe TRBD2 (6 bases). Germline V gene sequence: CDR1 SEHNR, CDR2 FQNEAQ (reference sequence). With 3 bases removed from V and 6 bases from J, the gap between germline ends came to 15 bases. The CDR3 contains 14 residues. The chain's CDR3 is CASSLGRVGGEQYF. The CDR3 DNA is TGTGCCAGCAGCTTGGGACGGGTGGGGGGCGAGCAGTACTTC.

This chain links TRBV2 with TRBJ2-1; tentatively, D is TRBD1 (6 bases). Germline V gene sequence: CDR1 SNHLY, CDR2 FYNNEI. Trimming removed 11 bases at V and 5 bases at J, with 13 bases between. This CDR3 is 12 amino acids long. In nucleotides, the CDR3 is TGTGCCGGCCAGGGGATAAACAATGAGCAGTTCTTC. Protein sequence: CAGQGINNEQFF.

This clonotype was counted only a few times. This clone may be a read error of a much larger clone one base away. V and J are TRBV28 and TRBJ2-5, with TRBD2 matching over 10 bases. The germline gives CDR1 MDHEN, CDR2 SYDVKM. Trimming at V came to 6 bases and at J to 2 bases, leaving 3 bases not matched to a gene. This CDR3 is 14 amino acids long. The CDR3 DNA is TGTGCCAGCAGCATACTAGCGGGACAAGAGACCCAGTACTTC. The encoded protein is CASSILAGQETQYF.

This clonotype was seen repeatedly, ten times or more. The J gene is TRBJ2-1, the V gene TRBV24-1, with a tentative D call TRBD2 (5 bases). This CDR3 is built from 13 residues. Germline V CDR1 and CDR2: KGHDR, SFDVKD. Trimming removed 3 bases from V and 11 bases from J, with 13 bases in between. CDR3 bases: TGTGCCACCAGTGATCAGCGGACCCCCAAGCAGTTCTTC. It codes for CATSDQRTPKQFF.

This clonotype has more than one count but fewer than ten. J is TRBJ2-3 and V is TRBV27; 14 bases line up with TRBD2. The ends lost 2 bases at V and 5 bases at J; junction bases unmatched: 6. The length of the CDR3 is 17 residues. Germline V gene lookup returns CDR1 MNHEY and CDR2 SMNVEV (reference sequence). This CDR3 reads CASSLILTSGRVDTQYF. The CDR3 DNA reads TGTGCCAGCAGTTTAATCCTGACTAGCGGGAGGGTAGATACGCAGTATTTT.

This rearrangement joins TRBV5-1 to TRBJ2-1, with D perhaps TRBD1 or TRBD2 (6 bases each). V lost 3 bases and J 4 bases, leaving 14 bases between the germline ends. This CDR3 comprises 15 residues. Germline assignment: CDR1 SGHRS and CDR2 YFSETQ. The CDR3 is CASSSAPGAYNEQFF. The DNA of the CDR3 is TGCGCCAGCAGCTCGGCCCCGGGGGCATACAATGAGCAGTTCTTC.